The 2 T cell receptor beta chains below all came from one sample that was sequenced in a study of T cell repertoires in cytomegalovirus infection. TCRdb used MiXCR to reprocess the reads, holding one entry per CDR3 protein. The sample lists some 97,000 distinct CDR3 sequences, about 22% occurring once. The sample taken for sequencing was CD8+ T cells from PBMCs. The receptors derive from a human donor in good health (CMV status not recorded). Some clones in this sample may be carry-over from other donors' samples.

The gene calls are TRBV28 and TRBJ2-1, with D hard to call. The CDR3 contains 11 residues. V dropped 8 bases and J dropped 4 bases, with 6 bases sitting between them. CDR1 is MDHEN and CDR2 is SYDVKM in the germline V gene. This CDR3 is CASRIYNEQFF. The DNA of the CDR3 is TGTGCCAGCCGAATTTACAATGAGCAGTTCTTC.

This clonotype was recorded a few times. The chain recombines TRBV4-3 with TRBJ2-5; no definite D call. This CDR3 has 13 amino acids. With 0 bases removed from V and 5 bases from J, the gap between germline ends came to 7 bases. Germline loops: CDR1 LGHNA, CDR2 YSLEER. CDR3 loop: CASSQEGWETQYF. The CDR3 DNA reads TGCGCCAGCAGCCAAGAAGGATGGGAGACCCAGTACTTC.